This TCR beta chain came from a study of T cells in Graves' hyperthyroidism and ophthalmopathy. Study-wide results and caveats: Within blood appeared most thyroid clonotypes that had expanded above 0.001.

At first hyperthyroidism diagnosis, before any ophthalmopathy symptoms, the blood sample was collected. V lost 5 bases and J 9 bases, leaving 20 bases between the germline ends. The CDR3 runs to 16 residues. This clonotype was counted ten times or more. Its specificity is unknown. TCR beta CDR3 regions were amplified from RNA. With the HTBI primer set, the TCR CDR3 went through a first round of RT-PCR. TCRdb itself ran the multiplex PCR reads through MiXCR, one entry per CDR3 protein. Of under 450,000 distinct CDR3 sequences listed, about 18% are singletons. The sequencing sample was made of blood. This chain connects TRBV12-3 or TRBV12-4 to TRBJ1-6, with D possibly being TRBD1 (6 bases). The sequence came from a woman aged 25 to 39 with Graves' hyperthyroidism that later progressed to Graves' ophthalmopathy. The CDR3, as DNA: TGTGCCAGCAGTATAGGGCCGGGGGGCGATGGTTCACCCCTCCACTTT. It yields the protein CASSIGPGGDGSPLHF.